The 21 T cell receptor beta chains presented below share a single source sample, sequenced in a study of regulatory T cells in long-lasting Graves disease. Described time point: persistent/refractory GD, antithyroid drugs over 5 years with positive TRAb. There was RNA extracted from PBMCs, and the TCR library was made from it. To make TCR beta libraries, researchers used iRepertoire HTBI primers and Arm-PCR of CDR3 regions. MiXCR was run by TCRdb on the multiplex PCR reads, yielding one entry per CDR3 protein. The repertoire holds 500,000 to 700,000 distinct CDR3 sequences, with 30% as singletons. The source was peripheral blood mononuclear cells (PBMCs), collected when the disease was refractory, from a patient treated with antithyroid drugs. These receptors came from a female donor with Graves disease.

The chain combines TRBV12-3 or TRBV12-4 with TRBJ2-4, with a weak D call TRBD2 (5 bases). The CDR3 covers 13 residues. Trimming stripped 10 bases from V and 7 bases from J, with 17 bases between. CDR3 sequence (DNA): TGTGCCACCGGGGAGCTGATAGGGAACATTCAGTACTTC. Translation gives CATGELIGNIQYF.

This chain uses TRBV5-4 with TRBJ2-7; 7 nucleotides agree with TRBD1. The CDR3 is 15 residues long. CDR1 is SGHNT, CDR2 YYREEE, per germline (reference sequence). J gave up 6 bases and V 5 bases, and 14 bases lay outside the gene matches. In DNA form, the CDR3 reads TGTGCCAGCAGTCCCGGGACAGCTTCAACCTCCGAGCAGTACTTC. Protein sequence: CASSPGTASTSEQYF.

The genes are TRBV10-3 and TRBJ1-5; no firm D call. This CDR3 has 15 amino acids. V gave up 2 bases and J gave up 3 bases, with 11 bases separating them. Germline lookup yields CDR1 ENHRY and CDR2 SYGVKD. The CDR3 nucleotides are TGTGCCATCAGTGAGGAAGGGATCCCCAATCAGCCCCAGCATTTT. It encodes CAISEEGIPNQPQHF.

V and J are TRBV20-1 and TRBJ2-7; D is ambiguous. CDR3 length: 14 residues. V lost 3 bases, J lost 5 bases, and 17 bases lay in between. Germline V gene data show CDR1 as DFQATT and CDR2 as SNEGSKA (reference sequence). The CDR3 is CSARIGFFTDEQYF. The CDR3 DNA is TGCAGTGCTAGGATTGGCTTCTTCACCGACGAGCAGTACTTC.

The chain uses TRBV6-1 and TRBJ1-2, with D possibly being TRBD1 (6 bases). The CDR3 is 14 amino acids. Trimming pared 6 bases from V and 8 bases from J, leaving 19 bases between. Germline V gene sequence: CDR1 MNHNS, CDR2 SASEGT. The DNA for the CDR3 is TGTGCCAGCAGCCAAGAGGGACACCGGGAGGGCTACACCTTC. The encoded protein is CASSQEGHREGYTF.

This chain links TRBV19 with TRBJ2-4; TRBD2 is a possible D gene (5 bases). Between the trimmed V and J ends, which lost 3 bases and 8 bases, there was a span of 14 bases. Per the germline V gene, CDR1 is LNHDA and CDR2 is SQIVND (reference sequence). There are 14 residues in the CDR3. CDR3 bases: TGTGCCAGTAGTATGCGGCAGAGGGCTGACATTCAGTACTTC. Translating it yields CASSMRQRADIQYF.

This clonotype is a singleton in its sample. The rearrangement joins TRBV7-9 to TRBJ2-2, with D perhaps TRBD2 (5 bases). Germline values: CDR1 SEHNR, CDR2 FQNEAQ (reference sequence). The germline V and J ends were trimmed by 4 bases and 6 bases, with 6 bases remaining between them. The CDR3 runs 12 residues. CDR3 DNA: TGTGCCAGCAGCTGGCGGGCCGGGGAGCTGTTTTTT. As protein: CASSWRAGELFF.

This clonotype came up a few times. The chain is built from TRBV30 and TRBJ1-2; D ambiguous. Germline-derived CDR1 and CDR2 are GTSNPN and SVGIG (reference sequence). The V end lost 0 bases, the J end lost 7 bases, and 15 bases lay between the germline ends. CDR3 length equals 14 residues. This CDR3 reads CAWSVGLDGVGYTF. The DNA for the CDR3 is TGTGCCTGGAGTGTAGGGCTTGACGGGGTTGGCTACACCTTC.

The table lists this clonotype with a few counts. The chain combines TRBV6-6 with TRBJ1-2, with D unclear. There are 14 residues in the CDR3. Trimming shortened V by 0 bases and J by 3 bases, and 8 bases separated the two germline ends. Germline V lookup: CDR1 MNHNY, CDR2 SVGAGI (reference sequence). Here the CDR3 DNA reads TGTGCCAGCAGTTACTCGGGCCTGGACTATGGCTACACCTTC. Protein product: CASSYSGLDYGYTF.

The table lists this clonotype with many counts. This chain connects TRBV12-3 or TRBV12-4 to TRBJ1-6; 8 bases map to TRBD1. The CDR3 extends over 14 amino acids. Losses at the gene ends were 2 bases for V and 9 bases for J; bases not matched to a gene: 3. CDR3 in DNA: TGTGCCAGCAGTTTAAGGCAGGGGGCTTCACCCCTCCACTTT. This codes for CASSLRQGASPLHF.

The chain couples TRBV9 to TRBJ1-1; 7 bases are a match to TRBD1. The CDR3 runs 14 residues. J was trimmed by 4 bases and V by 4 bases; bases with no gene match: 7. Germline V lookup: CDR1 SGDLS, CDR2 YYNGEE. CDR3 coding DNA: TGTGCCAGCAGCATACAGGGGTTGAGCACTGAAGCTTTCTTT. This sequence encodes CASSIQGLSTEAFF.

Many counts were recorded for this clonotype. The chain is built from TRBV20-1 and TRBJ1-2; D is perhaps TRBD1 (5 bases). Trimming took off 0 bases at V and 7 bases at J, with 12 bases between the two ends. The CDR3 has 13 residues. CDR1 is DFQATT and CDR2 is SNEGSKA in the germline V gene (reference sequence). The CDR3 sequence: CSARDWEGTGYTF. The DNA for the CDR3 is TGCAGTGCTAGAGATTGGGAAGGGACTGGCTACACCTTC.

The chain combines TRBV12-3 or TRBV12-4 with TRBJ2-6; 7 bases are a match to TRBD2. The CDR3 extends over 19 amino acids. Germline trimming cut 2 bases from V and 2 bases from J; bases unmatched to any gene: 12. DNA of the CDR3: TGTGCCAGCAGTTTAACAGCCTCCGGGACTATGGCTGGGGCCAACGTCCTGACTTTC. It specifies CASSLTASGTMAGANVLTF.

This clonotype came up a few times. The germline gene is not matched at one end of the junction; a read error may be the cause. The genes are TRBV7-7 and TRBJ2-7, with 8 bases matching TRBD2. The CDR3 is 14 residues long. Germline V gene lookup returns CDR1 SSHAT and CDR2 FNYEAQ (reference sequence). The CDR3 nucleotides read TGTGCTAGCAGTCCGAGCGGGAGCTTAAGCGAGCAGTACTTC. Its protein product is CASSPSGSLSEQYF.

The rearrangement joins TRBV12-3 or TRBV12-4 to TRBJ1-3; possibly TRBD1 for D (6 bases). This CDR3 region has 15 residues. The V and J ends lost 6 bases and 0 bases respectively, with 12 bases between them. The CDR3 spells CASRPTGFSGNTIYF. For the CDR3, the DNA is TGTGCCAGCAGACCAACAGGGTTCTCTGGAAACACCATATATTTT.

In its sample, this clonotype was seen a few times. The gene calls are TRBV5-1 and TRBJ1-2, with D tentatively TRBD1 (6 bases). Germline V lookup: CDR1 SGHRS, CDR2 YFSETQ. V lost 0 bases, J lost 2 bases, and 14 bases lay in between. This CDR3 is built from 16 residues. The CDR3 loop is CASSLGWTVANYGYTF. The CDR3 nucleotides are TGCGCCAGCAGCTTGGGGTGGACAGTAGCCAACTATGGCTACACCTTC.

V and J are TRBV4-2 and TRBJ2-7, with a tentative D call TRBD2 (5 bases). Trimming cost V 0 bases and J 2 bases, with 11 bases left between them. The CDR3 totals 15 residues. Germline V gene data show CDR1 as LGHNA and CDR2 as YNFKEQ. The chain's CDR3 is CASSQDQAAPYEQYF. The DNA of the CDR3 is TGTGCCAGCAGCCAAGACCAAGCGGCCCCCTACGAGCAGTACTTC.

There are a few counts of this clonotype. CDR3: CASSLNGGSVETQYF. Written as DNA, the CDR3 is TGTGCCAGCAGCCTCAACGGCGGGTCAGTAGAGACCCAGTACTTC. The chain carries TRBV3-1 and TRBJ2-5, with D tentatively TRBD2 (5 bases). The CDR3 length is 15 residues. Germline-derived CDR1 and CDR2 are LGHDT and YNNKEL (reference sequence). Trimming took 4 bases from V and 4 from J, leaving 16 bases between them.

The V gene is TRBV12-3 or TRBV12-4, the J gene TRBJ2-7; 12 nucleotides match TRBD2. Losses at the gene ends were 9 bases for V and 4 bases for J; bases not matched to a gene: 10. CDR3 length equals 15 residues. The DNA for the CDR3 is TGTGCCAGTAGGCAGACTAGCGGGAGTGCTTACGAGCAGTACTTC. Translated, it gives CASRQTSGSAYEQYF.

This clonotype was picked up a small number of times. The V and J genes are TRBV20-1 and TRBJ2-7, with TRBD2 identical over 12 bases. J gave up 0 bases and V 5 bases, and 2 bases lay outside the gene matches. The CDR3 runs to 14 residues. CDR1 is DFQATT and CDR2 is SNEGSKA in the germline V gene (reference sequence). The CDR3 loop is CSAATSGSSYEQYF. CDR3 coding DNA: TGCAGTGCTGCGACTAGCGGGAGCTCCTACGAGCAGTACTTC.

The J gene is TRBJ1-1, the V gene TRBV5-1; tentative D call: TRBD1 (6 bases). The CDR3 covers 15 residues. V was pared by 0 bases and J by 2 bases, with 11 bases between. The germline V gene encodes CDR1 SGHRS and CDR2 YFSETQ. The CDR3 region is CASSLARGFNTEAFF. DNA for the CDR3: TGCGCCAGCAGCTTGGCCAGGGGATTTAACACTGAAGCTTTCTTT.